This TCR beta chain was obtained from a study of CD8 T cells in Susac syndrome. RNA was extracted with the RNeasy kit, and a quantity of roughly 0.5 to 1 ug was reverse transcribed using random hexamers. One entry per CDR3 protein results from TCRdb running MiXCR on the immunoSEQ multiplex PCR reads. The table shows some 300,000 distinct CDR3 sequences, with approximately 91% occurring only once. The germline V gene encodes CDR1 SGHTA and CDR2 FQGTGA. The CDR3 has 13 amino acids. The V gene lost 5 bases and the J gene lost 6 bases, with 11 bases spanning the gap. The chain combines TRBV7-3 with TRBJ2-1, with D unresolved. Sequenced material: CD8+ T cells from PBMCs. The sequence was collected from a human donor with multiple sclerosis. In DNA form, the CDR3 reads TGTGCCAGCAGCCCCAACCTTGGCAATGAGCAGTTCTTC. Translating gives CASSPNLGNEQFF.